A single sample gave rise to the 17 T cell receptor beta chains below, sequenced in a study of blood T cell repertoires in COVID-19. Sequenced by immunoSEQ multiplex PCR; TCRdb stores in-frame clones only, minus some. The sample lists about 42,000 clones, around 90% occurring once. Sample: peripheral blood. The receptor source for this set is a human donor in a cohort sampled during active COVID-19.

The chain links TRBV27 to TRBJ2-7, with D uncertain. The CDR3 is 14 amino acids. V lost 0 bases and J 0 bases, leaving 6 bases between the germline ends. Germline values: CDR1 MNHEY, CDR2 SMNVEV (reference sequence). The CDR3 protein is CASSLSFSSYEQYF. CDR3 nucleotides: TGTGCCAGCAGTTTATCCTTTAGCTCCTACGAGCAGTACTTC.

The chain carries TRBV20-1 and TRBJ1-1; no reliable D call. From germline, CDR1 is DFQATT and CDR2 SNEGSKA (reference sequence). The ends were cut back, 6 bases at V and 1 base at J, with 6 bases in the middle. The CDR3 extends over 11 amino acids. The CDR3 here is CSATANTEAFF. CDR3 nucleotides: TGCAGTGCCACAGCGAACACTGAAGCTTTCTTT.

This CDR3 reads CASSPRGTGTGAYEQYF. The CDR3, as DNA: TGTGCCAGCTCACCACGAGGAACCGGGACAGGGGCCTACGAGCAGTACTTC. This chain uses TRBV18 with TRBJ2-7, with 10 positions matching TRBD1. In germline, CDR1 is KGHSH, CDR2 LQKENI. Trimming took 1 base from V and 2 from J; bases not matched to a gene: 8. This CDR3 has 17 residues.

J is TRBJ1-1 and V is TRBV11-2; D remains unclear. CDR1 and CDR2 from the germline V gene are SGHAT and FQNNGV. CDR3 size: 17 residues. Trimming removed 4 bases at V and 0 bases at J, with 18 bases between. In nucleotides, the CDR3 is TGTGCCAGCAGCTCAAATAGAGGAGGGATCATGAACACTGAAGCTTTCTTT. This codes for CASSSNRGGIMNTEAFF.

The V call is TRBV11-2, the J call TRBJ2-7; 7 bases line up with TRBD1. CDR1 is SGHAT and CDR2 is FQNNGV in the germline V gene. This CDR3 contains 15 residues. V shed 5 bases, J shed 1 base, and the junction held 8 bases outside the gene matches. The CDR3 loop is CASSPLTGTSYEQYF. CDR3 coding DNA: TGTGCCAGCAGCCCCCTGACAGGGACATCCTACGAGCAGTACTTC.

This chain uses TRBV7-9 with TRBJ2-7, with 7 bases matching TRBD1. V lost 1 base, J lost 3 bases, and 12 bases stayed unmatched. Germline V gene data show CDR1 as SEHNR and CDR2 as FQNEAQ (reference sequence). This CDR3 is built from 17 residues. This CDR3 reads CASSLVPSGTDHYEQYF. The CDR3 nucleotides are TGTGCCAGCAGCTTAGTACCGTCCGGGACAGACCACTACGAGCAGTACTTC.

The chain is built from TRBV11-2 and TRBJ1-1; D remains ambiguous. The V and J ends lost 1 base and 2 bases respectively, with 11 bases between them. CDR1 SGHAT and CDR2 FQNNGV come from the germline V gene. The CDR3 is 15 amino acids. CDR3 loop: CASSLGRQYNTEAFF. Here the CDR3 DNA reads TGTGCCAGCAGCTTAGGGCGGCAGTATAACACTGAAGCTTTCTTT.

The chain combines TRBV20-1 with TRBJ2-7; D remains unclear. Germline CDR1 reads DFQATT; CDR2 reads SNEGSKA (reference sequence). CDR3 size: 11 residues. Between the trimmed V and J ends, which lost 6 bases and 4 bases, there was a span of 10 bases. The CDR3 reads CSADGSYEQYF. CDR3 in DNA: TGCAGTGCCGACGGGTCATACGAGCAGTACTTC.

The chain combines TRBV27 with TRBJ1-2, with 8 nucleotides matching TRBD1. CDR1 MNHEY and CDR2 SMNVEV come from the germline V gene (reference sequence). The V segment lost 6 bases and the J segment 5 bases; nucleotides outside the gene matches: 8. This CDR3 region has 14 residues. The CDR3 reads CASRPLGQGYGYTF. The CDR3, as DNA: TGTGCCAGCAGACCCCTTGGACAGGGTTATGGCTACACCTTC.

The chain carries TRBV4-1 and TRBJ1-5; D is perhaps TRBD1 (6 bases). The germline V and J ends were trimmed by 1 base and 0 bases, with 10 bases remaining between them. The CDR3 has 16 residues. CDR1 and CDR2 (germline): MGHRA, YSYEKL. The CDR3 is CASSQVQGYSNQPQHF. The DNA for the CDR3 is TGCGCCAGCAGCCAAGTACAGGGTTATAGCAATCAGCCCCAGCATTTT.

The CDR3 DNA follows: TGTGCCAGCAGCTTGGGGGGGGAGGTGAACACTGAAGCTTTCTTT. Protein sequence: CASSLGGEVNTEAFF. The rearrangement joins TRBV5-4 to TRBJ1-1; perhaps TRBD1 as D (5 bases). Germline values: CDR1 SGHNT, CDR2 YYREEE (reference sequence). Trimming cost V 0 bases and J 0 bases, with 9 bases left between them. This CDR3 region has 15 residues.

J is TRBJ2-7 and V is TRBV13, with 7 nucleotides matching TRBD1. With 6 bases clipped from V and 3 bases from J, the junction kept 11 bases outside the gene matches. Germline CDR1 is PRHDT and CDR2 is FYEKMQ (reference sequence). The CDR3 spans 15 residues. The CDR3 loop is CASSPSGQAVYEQYF. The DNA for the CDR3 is TGTGCCAGCAGTCCATCCGGACAGGCAGTCTACGAGCAGTACTTC.

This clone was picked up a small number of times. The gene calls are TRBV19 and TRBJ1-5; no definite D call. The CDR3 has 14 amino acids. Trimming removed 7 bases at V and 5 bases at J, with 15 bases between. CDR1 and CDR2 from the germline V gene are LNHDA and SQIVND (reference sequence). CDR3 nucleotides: TGTGCCAGTACCACGAGTATGGGCGATCAGCCCCAGCATTTT. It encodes CASTTSMGDQPQHF.

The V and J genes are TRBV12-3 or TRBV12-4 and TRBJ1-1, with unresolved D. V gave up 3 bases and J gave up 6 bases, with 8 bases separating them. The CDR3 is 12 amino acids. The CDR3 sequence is CASSLGSPEAFF. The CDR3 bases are TGTGCCAGCAGTTTGGGCAGCCCTGAAGCTTTCTTT.

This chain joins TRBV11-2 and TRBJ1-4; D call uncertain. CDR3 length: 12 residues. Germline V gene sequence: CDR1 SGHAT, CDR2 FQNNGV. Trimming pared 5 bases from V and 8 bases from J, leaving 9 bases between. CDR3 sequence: CASSKLGEKLFF. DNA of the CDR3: TGTGCCAGCAGCAAGCTCGGGGAAAAACTGTTTTTT.

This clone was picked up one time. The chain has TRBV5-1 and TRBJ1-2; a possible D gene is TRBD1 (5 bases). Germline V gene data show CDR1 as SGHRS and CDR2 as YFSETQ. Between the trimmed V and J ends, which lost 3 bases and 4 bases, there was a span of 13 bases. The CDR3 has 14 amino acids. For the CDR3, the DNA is TGCGCCAGCAGCTCGTTTCAGGGAAGCTATGGCTACACCTTC. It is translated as CASSSFQGSYGYTF.

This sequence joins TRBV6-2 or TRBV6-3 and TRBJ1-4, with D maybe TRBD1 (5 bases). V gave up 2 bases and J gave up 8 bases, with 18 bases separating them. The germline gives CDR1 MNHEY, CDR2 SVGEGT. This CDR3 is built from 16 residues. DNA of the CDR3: TGTGCCAGCAGTTACAATATGGAAGCAGGGCCAGAAAAACTGTTTTTT. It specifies CASSYNMEAGPEKLFF.